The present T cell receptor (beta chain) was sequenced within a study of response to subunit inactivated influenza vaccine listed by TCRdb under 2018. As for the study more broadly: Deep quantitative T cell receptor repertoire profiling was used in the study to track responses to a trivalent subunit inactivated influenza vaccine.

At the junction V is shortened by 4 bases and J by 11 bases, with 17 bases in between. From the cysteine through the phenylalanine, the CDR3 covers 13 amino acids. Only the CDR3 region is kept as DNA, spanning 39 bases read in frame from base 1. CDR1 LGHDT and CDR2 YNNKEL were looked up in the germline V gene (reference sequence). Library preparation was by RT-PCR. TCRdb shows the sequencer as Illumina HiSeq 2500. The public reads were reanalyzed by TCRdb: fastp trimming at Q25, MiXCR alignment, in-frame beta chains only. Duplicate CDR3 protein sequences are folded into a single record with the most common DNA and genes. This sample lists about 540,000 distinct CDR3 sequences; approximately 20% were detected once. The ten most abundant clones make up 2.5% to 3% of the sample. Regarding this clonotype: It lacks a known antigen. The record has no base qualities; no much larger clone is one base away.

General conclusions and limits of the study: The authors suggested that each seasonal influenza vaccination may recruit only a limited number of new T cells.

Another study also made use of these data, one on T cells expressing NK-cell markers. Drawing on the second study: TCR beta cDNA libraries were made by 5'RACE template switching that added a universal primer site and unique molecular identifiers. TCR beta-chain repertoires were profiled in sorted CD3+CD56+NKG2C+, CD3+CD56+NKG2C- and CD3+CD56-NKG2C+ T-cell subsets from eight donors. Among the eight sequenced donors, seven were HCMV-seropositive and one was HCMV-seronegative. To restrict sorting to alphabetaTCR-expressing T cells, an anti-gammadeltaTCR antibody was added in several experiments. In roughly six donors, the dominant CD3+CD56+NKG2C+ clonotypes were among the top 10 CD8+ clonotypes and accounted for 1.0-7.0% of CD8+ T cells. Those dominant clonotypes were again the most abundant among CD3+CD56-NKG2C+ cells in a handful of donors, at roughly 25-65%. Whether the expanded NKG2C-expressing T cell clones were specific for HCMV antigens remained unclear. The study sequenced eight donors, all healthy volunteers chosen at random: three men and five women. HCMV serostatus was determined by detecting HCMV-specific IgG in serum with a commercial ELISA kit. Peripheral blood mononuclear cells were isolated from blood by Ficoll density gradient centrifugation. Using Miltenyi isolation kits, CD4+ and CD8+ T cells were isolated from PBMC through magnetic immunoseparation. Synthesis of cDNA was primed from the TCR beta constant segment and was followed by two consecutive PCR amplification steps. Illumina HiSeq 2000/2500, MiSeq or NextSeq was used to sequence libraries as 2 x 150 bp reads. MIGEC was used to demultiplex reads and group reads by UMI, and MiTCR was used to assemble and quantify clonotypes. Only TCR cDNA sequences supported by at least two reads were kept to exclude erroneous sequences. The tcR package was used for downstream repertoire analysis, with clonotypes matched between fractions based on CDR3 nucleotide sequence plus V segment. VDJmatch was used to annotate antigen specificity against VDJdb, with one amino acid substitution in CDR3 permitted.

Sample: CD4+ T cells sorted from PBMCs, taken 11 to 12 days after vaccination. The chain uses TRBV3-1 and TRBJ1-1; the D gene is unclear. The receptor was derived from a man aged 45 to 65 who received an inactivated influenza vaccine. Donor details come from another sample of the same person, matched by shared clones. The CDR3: CASSPPSVRDAFF. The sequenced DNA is TGTGCCAGCAGCCCCCCTTCAGTCCGAGATGCTTTCTTT.